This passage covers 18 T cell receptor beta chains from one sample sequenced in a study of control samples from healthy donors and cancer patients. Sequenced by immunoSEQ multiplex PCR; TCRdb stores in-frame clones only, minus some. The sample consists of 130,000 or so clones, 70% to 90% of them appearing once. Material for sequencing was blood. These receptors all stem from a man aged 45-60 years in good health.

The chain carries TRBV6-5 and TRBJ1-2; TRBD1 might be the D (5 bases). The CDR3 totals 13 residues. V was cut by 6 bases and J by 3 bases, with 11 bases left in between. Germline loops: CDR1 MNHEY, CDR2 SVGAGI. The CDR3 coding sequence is TGTGCCAGCAGGCAGGGCGGTCACTATGGCTACACCTTC. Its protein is CASRQGGHYGYTF.

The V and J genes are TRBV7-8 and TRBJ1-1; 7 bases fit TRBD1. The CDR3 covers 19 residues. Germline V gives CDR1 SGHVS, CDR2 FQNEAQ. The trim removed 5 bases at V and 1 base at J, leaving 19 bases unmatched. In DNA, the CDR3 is TGTGCCAGCAGCCCATTCAGACAGGGATTGCGGCCCAAGAACACTGAAGCTTTCTTT. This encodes CASSPFRQGLRPKNTEAFF.

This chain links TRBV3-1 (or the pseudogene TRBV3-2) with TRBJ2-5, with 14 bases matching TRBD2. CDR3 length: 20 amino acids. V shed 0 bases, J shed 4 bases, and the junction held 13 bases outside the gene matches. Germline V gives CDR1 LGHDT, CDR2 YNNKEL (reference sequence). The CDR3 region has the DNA TGTGCCAGCAGCCAAGAGGTTTCCGGGACTAGCGGGGGAGTTAGAGAGACCCAGTACTTC. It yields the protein CASSQEVSGTSGGVRETQYF.

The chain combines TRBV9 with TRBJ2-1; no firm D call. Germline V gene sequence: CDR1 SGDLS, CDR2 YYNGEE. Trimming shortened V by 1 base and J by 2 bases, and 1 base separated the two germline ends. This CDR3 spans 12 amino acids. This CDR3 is CASSVTYNEQFF. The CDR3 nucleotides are TGTGCCAGCAGCGTAACCTACAATGAGCAGTTCTTC.

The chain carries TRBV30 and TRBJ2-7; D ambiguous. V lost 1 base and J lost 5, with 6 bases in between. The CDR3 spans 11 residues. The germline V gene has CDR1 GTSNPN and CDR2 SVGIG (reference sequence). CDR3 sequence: CAWSGLDEQYF. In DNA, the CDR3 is TGTGCCTGGAGTGGATTAGACGAGCAGTACTTC.

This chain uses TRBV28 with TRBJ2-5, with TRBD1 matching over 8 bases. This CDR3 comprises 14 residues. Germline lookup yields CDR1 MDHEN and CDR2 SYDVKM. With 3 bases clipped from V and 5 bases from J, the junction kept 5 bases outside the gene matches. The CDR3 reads CASSFRQGWETQYF. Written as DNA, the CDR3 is TGTGCCAGCAGTTTCAGACAGGGGTGGGAGACCCAGTACTTC.

CDR3 bases: TGTGCCAGCAGCCAAGATCTACAGAATCAGCCCCAGCATTTT. This translates into CASSQDLQNQPQHF. This chain uses TRBV3-1 (or the pseudogene TRBV3-2) with TRBJ1-5; D unclear. The length of the CDR3 is 14 residues. V was clipped by 0 bases and J by 4 bases, with 7 bases between them. Germline loops: CDR1 LGHDT, CDR2 YNNKEL (reference sequence).

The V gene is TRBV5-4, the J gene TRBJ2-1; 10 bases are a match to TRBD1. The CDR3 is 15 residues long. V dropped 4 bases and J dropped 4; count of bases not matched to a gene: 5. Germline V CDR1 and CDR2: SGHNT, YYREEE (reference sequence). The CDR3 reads CASSPPGQGYNEQFF. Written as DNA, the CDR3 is TGTGCCAGCAGCCCCCCGGGACAGGGGTACAATGAGCAGTTCTTC.

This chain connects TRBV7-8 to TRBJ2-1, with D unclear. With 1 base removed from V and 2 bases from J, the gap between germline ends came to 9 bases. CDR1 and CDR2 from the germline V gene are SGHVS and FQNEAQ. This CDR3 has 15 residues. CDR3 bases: TGTGCCAGCAGCTTAGTGGGCGTACCCTACAATGAGCAGTTCTTC. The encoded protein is CASSLVGVPYNEQFF.

DNA of the CDR3: TGTGCCAGCACCAATTATCTCACATTACCCGCCTATGGCTACACCTTC. Protein: CASTNYLTLPAYGYTF. The chain joins TRBV28 to TRBJ1-2; D gene ambiguous. Trimming removed 7 bases from V and 4 bases from J, with 22 bases in between. Germline-derived CDR1 and CDR2 are MDHEN and SYDVKM. The CDR3 is made up of 16 amino acids.

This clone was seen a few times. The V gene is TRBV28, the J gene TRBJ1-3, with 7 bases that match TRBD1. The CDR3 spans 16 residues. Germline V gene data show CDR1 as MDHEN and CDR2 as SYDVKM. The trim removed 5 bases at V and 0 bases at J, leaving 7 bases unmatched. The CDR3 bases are TGTGCCAGCAGTAAATGGGACAGCCCCTCTGGAAACACCATATATTTT. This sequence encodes CASSKWDSPSGNTIYF.

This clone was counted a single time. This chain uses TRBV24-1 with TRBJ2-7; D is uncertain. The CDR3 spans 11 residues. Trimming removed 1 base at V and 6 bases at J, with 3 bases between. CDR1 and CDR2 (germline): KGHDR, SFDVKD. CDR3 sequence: CATSDFREQYF. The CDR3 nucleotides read TGTGCCACCAGTGATTTTCGCGAGCAGTACTTC.

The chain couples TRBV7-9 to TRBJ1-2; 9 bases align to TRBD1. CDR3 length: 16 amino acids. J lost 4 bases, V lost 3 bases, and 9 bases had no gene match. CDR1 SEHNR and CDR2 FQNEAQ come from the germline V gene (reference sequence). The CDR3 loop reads CASSFGQGKFGYGYTF. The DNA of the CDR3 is TGTGCCAGCAGCTTTGGACAGGGGAAGTTCGGCTATGGCTACACCTTC.

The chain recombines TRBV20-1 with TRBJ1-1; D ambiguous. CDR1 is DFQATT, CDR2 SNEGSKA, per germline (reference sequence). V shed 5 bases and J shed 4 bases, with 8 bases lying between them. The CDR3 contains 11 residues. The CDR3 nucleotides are TGCAGTGCTCCCGGACCCACTGAAGCTTTCTTT. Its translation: CSAPGPTEAFF.

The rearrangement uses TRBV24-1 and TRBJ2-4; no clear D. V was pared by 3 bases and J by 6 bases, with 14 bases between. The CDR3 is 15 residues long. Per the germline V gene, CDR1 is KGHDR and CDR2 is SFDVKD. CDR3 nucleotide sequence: TGTGCCACCAGTGATCCCCGTGGGCCGGGAAACATTCAGTACTTC. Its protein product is CATSDPRGPGNIQYF.

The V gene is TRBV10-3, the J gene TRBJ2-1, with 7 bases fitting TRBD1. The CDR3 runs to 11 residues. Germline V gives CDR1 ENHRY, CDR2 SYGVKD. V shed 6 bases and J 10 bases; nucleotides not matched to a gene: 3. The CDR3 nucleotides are TGTGCCATCAGGGGACAGCGCGAGCAGTTCTTC. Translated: CAIRGQREQFF.

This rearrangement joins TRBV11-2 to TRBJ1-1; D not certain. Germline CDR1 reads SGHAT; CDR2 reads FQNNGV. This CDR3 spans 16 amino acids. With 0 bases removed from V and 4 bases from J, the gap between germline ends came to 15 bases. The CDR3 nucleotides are TGTGCCAGCAGCTTAGATTTGAGGGCATGGAGCACTGAAGCTTTCTTT. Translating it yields CASSLDLRAWSTEAFF. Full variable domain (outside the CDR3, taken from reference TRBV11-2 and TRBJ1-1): EAGVAQSPRYKIIEKRQSVAFWCNPISGHATLYWYQQILGQGPKLLIQFQNNGVVDDSQLPKDRFSAERLKGVDSTLKIQPAKLEDSAVYLCASSLDLRAWSTEAFFGQGTRLTVV.

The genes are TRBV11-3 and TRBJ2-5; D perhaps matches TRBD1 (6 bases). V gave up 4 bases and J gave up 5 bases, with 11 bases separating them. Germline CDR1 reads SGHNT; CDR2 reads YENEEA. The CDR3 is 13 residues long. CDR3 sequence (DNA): TGTGCCAGCAGCTACCAGCAGGGGGAGACCCAGTACTTC. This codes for CASSYQQGETQYF.